The clone carrying this TCR beta chain was seen only a few times. Its matching antigen is unknown. Primers for the PCR totalled 60 Vbeta and 13 Jbeta. Profiled with immunoSEQ multiplex PCR; TCRdb holds only in-frame clones, not every one. The sample yields about 120,000 clones, approximately 8% seen once. Germline CDR1 is GTSNPN and CDR2 is SVGIG (reference sequence). V was trimmed by 3 bases and J by 6 bases, leaving 8 bases between them. The CDR3 has 12 residues. The sample is drawn from a study of cytomegalovirus exposure and HLA in healthy donors. Whole-study findings and limits: The later analysis indicated that the majority of CMV-associated TCR beta chains appeared HLA-restricted. One variant, a missense change in DCLRE1C, was linked in a later analysis to TCR beta V- and J-gene trimming. Exclusion as indistinguishable affected some V segments, including TRBV6-2 and TRBV6-3. CMV serostatus was the sole immune exposure information available.

The receptor's source is a woman aged 40 to 50 in good health and CMV-seropositive. The sequencing sample was made of PBMCs. The chain is built from TRBV30 and TRBJ2-2; D possibly corresponds to TRBD2 (5 bases). The CDR3 DNA follows: TGTGCCTGGAGACGGGATTCCGGGGAGCTGTTTTTT. Its protein product is CAWRRDSGELFF.